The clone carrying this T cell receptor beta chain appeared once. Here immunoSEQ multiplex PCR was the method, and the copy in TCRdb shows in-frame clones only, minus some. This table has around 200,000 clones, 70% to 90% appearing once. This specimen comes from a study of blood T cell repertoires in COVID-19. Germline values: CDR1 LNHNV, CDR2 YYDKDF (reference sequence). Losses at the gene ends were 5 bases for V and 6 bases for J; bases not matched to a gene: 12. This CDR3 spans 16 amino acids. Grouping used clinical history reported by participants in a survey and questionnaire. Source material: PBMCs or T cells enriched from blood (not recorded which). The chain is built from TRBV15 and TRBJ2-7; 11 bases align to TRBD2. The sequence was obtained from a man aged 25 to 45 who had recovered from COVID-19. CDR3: CATSLAGGSTTFEQYF. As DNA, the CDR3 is TGTGCCACCAGCTTAGCGGGGGGGTCCACCACCTTCGAGCAGTACTTC.